This TCR beta chain was retrieved from a study of blood T cell repertoires in COVID-19. Overall study: The cDNA or gDNA used as material had been derived from T cells, B-cell-depleted T cells, or PBMCs.

Trimming removed 3 bases at V and 2 bases at J, with 17 bases between. CDR3 size: 15 residues. Germline CDR1 is SQVTM and CDR2 is ANQGSEA. Original processing notes: Reference gene primer amplification gave nucleated cell count estimates. Assay used: immunoSEQ multiplex PCR; TCRdb lists only in-frame clones, some missing. V and J calls and clone size come straight from that table; D and trimming were deduced from the DNA. The table records about 140,000 clones, 65% to 90% of them present only once. Sequenced material: peripheral blood. The J gene is TRBJ2-7, the V gene TRBV29-1, with D possibly matching TRBD2 (6 bases). The receptor's source is a man aged 45-65 years with acute or convalescent COVID-19. CDR3 protein: CSVEGLQVAPYEQYF. The CDR3, as DNA: TGCAGCGTTGAGGGACTTCAGGTCGCCCCCTACGAGCAGTACTTC.